Listed below are T cell receptor beta chains from one sample, sequenced in a study of spatial heterogeneity in lung cancer. MiXCR, run by TCRdb on the 5' RACE reads, gives a single entry per CDR3 protein. This table holds 90,000 to 95,000 distinct CDR3 sequences, over 9.5% found once. The sequencing here drew on PBMCs, taken at surgery. The receptors derive from a male donor with early-stage non-small cell lung cancer. The CDR3 runs from the conserved cysteine through the conserved F or W. Fields, in order: V gene, CDR3 protein.

TRBV15,CATSNFQETQYF
TRBV28,CASSFPWETYNEQFF
TRBV12-3/TRBV12-4,CASSRTGVSNQPQHF
TRBV5-1,CASSSGLAGSEQYF
TRBV2,CASKLSGANVLTF
TRBV20-1,CSARDAGGTEAFF
TRBV6-4,CASSPSGSRGRSQPQHF
TRBV19,CASSNTGGRTDTQYF
TRBV6-5,CATKGGGRMNTEAFF
TRBV7-2,CASSLTPTGPYQETQYF
TRBV28,CASSLERDWNQPQHF
TRBV7-2,CASSLRREVTDTQYF
TRBV12-3/TRBV12-4,CASSLRATNYGYTF
TRBV9,CASSYREGIDTQYF
TRBV11-2,CASSRSAGYNEQFF
TRBV6-5,CASSYAGSIYGYTF
TRBV29-1,CSVGTGGSYYEQYF
TRBV28,CASLPSGQGSNEQYF
TRBV30,CAWSQPPGGYTF
TRBV4-1,CASSQEGVGTSAGNTEAFF
TRBV20-1,CSASGYRDGETQYF
TRBV28,CASSLPPDSEAFF
TRBV4-1,CASSQEGQFNQPQHF
TRBV12-3/TRBV12-4,CASRLGAQYEQYF
TRBV7-2,CASSFSGPTNEKLFF
TRBV29-1,CSVVVTDEQYF
TRBV28,CASNPAARGSPLHF
TRBV6-5,CASSYGTGANYGYTF
TRBV5-4,CASRGSPGDFYEQYF
TRBV27,CASSLLGQPARQETQYF
TRBV9,CASSVSGQSSYNEQFF
TRBV7-8,CASSLASGGATGELFF
TRBV20-1,CSARDGGRVEKLFF
TRBV10-3,CAISSQGGGNEQFF
TRBV9,CASSVRPGADSSYNEQFF
TRBV5-1,CASGTSLQGTEETQYF